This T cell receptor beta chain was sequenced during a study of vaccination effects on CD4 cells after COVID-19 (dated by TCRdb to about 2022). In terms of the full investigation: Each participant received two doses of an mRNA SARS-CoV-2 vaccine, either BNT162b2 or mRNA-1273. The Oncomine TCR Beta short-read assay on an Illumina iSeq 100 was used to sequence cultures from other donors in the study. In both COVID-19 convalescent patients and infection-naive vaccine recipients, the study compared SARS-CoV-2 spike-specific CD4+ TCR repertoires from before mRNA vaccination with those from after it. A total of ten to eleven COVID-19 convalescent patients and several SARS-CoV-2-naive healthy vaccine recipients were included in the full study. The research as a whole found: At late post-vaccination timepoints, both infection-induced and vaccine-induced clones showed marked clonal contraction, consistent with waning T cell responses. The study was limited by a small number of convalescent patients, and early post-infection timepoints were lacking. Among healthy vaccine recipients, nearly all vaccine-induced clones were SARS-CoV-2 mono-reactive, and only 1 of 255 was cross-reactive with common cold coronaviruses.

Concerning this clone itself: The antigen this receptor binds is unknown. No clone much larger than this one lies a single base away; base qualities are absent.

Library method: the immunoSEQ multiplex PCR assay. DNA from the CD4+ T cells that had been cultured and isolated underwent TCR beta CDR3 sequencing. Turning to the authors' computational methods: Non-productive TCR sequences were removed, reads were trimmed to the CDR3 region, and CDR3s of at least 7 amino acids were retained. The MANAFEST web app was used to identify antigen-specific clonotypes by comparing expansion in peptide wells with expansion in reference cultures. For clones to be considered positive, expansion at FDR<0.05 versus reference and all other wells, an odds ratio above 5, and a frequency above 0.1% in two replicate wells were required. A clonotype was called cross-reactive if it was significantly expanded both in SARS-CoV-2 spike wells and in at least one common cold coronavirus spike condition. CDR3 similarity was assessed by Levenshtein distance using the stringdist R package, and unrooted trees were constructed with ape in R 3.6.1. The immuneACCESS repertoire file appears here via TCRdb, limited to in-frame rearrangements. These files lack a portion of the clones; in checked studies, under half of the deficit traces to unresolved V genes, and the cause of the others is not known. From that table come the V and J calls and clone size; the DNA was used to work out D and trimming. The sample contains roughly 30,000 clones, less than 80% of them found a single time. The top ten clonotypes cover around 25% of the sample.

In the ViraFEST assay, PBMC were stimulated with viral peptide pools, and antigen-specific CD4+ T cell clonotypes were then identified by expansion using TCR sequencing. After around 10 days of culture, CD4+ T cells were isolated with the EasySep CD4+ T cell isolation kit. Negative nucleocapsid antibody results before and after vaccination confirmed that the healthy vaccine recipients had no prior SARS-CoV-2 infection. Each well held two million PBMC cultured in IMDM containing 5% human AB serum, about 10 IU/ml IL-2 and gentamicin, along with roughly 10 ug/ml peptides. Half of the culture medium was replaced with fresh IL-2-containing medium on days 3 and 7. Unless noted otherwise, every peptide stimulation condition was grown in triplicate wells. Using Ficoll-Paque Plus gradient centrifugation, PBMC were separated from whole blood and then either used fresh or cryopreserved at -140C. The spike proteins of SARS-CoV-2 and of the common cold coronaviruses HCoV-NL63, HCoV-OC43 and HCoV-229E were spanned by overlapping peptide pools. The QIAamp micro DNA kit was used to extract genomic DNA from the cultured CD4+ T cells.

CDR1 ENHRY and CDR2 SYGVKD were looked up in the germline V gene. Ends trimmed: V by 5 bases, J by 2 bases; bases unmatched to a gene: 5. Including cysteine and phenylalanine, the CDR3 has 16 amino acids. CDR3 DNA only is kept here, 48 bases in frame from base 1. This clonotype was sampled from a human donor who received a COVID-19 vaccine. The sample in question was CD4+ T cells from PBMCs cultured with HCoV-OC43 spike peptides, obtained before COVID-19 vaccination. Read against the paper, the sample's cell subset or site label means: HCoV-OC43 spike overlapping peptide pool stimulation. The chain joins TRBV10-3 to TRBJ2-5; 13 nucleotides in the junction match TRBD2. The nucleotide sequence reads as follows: TGTGCCATCAGTCCGGGACTAGCGGGAAGACAAGAGACCCAGTACTTC. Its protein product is CAISPGLAGRQETQYF.